The present entry profiles one TCR beta chain with its context. Per the study methods: Amplification with reference gene primers provided the estimates of nucleated cell counts. Here immunoSEQ multiplex PCR was the method, and the copy in TCRdb shows in-frame clones only, minus some. That table supplies the V and J calls and clone size; D and trimming were determined from the DNA. The profile shows over 140,000 clones, nearly 80% of them singletons. The data stem from a study of blood T cell repertoires in COVID-19. Across the whole study: PBMCs, B-cell-depleted T cells, or T cells provided the cDNA or gDNA that made up the material.

From germline, CDR1 is SGHVS and CDR2 FQNEAQ. V was clipped by 3 bases and J by 5 bases, with 4 bases between them. The CDR3 is 12 residues long. Clinical histories supplied by participants themselves formed the basis of cohort assignment. This TCR was sampled from a woman in her fifties or sixties who had recovered from COVID-19. This chain connects TRBV7-8 to TRBJ2-2; D unclear. Sequences were obtained from PBMCs or T cells enriched from blood (not recorded which). As DNA, the CDR3 is TGTGCCAGCAGCTTTATAACCGGGGAGCTGTTTTTT. Translated: CASSFITGELFF.